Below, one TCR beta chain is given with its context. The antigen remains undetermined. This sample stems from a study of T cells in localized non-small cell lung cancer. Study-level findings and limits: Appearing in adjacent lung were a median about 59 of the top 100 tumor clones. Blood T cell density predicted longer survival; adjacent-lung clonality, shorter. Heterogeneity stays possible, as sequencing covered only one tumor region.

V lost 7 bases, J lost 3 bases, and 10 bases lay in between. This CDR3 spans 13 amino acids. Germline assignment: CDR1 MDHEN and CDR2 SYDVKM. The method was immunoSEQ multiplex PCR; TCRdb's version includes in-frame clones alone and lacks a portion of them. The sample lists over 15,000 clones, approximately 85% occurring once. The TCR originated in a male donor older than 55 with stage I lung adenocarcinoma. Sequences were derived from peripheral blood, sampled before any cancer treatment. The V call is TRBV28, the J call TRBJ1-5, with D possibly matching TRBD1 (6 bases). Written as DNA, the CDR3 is TGTGCCAGCAAGGGGGGGATCAATCAGCCCCAGCATTTT. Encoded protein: CASKGGINQPQHF.